One and the same sample provided the 26 T cell receptor beta chains below, sequenced in a study of CD4 T cells in relation to SARS-CoV-2 and coronaviruses. Before the COVID-19 pandemic, during about 2010-2019, CD4+ T cells were taken from unexposed donors. Isolation of CD4+ T cells took place after about 9 days in culture. For these TCRs, the target antigens are not known. Assay: immunoSEQ multiplex PCR; the TCRdb copy retains only in-frame clones and omits some. The data show 21,000 or so clones, with over 65% seen just once and 29% held by the top ten. Material: CD4+ T cells from PBMCs, cultured in vitro. The receptors stem from a human donor in good health.

The J gene is TRBJ2-7, the V gene TRBV7-9; TRBD1 agrees at 10 bases. The CDR3 is made up of 14 amino acids. The V and J ends lost 5 bases and 6 bases, in that order; junction bases with no gene match: 7. Germline V lookup: CDR1 SEHNR, CDR2 FQNEAQ (reference sequence). In DNA form, the CDR3 reads TGTGCCAGCAGCCCTGGGACAGGGGTGTCCGAGCAGTACTTC. The encoded protein is CASSPGTGVSEQYF. Complete variable domain (other parts from reference TRBV7-9 and TRBJ2-7): DTGVSQNPRHKITKRGQNVTFRCDPISEHNRLYWYRQTLGQGPEFLTYFQNEAQLEKSRLLSDRFSAERPKGSFSTLEIQRTEQGDSAMYLCASSPGTGVSEQYFGPGTRLTVT.

This chain connects TRBV20-1 to TRBJ2-5, with D perhaps TRBD1 or TRBD2 (6 bases each). Germline V lookup: CDR1 DFQATT, CDR2 SNEGSKA (reference sequence). V was cut by 3 bases and J by 5 bases, with 19 bases left in between. The CDR3 spans 15 residues. This CDR3 is CSASLGSGAKETQYF. CDR3 coding DNA: TGCAGTGCTAGTTTAGGTTCGGGGGCGAAGGAGACCCAGTACTTC.

This rearrangement joins TRBV11-2 to TRBJ1-3, with D perhaps TRBD1 (5 bases). Between the trimmed V and J ends, which lost 5 bases and 0 bases, there was a span of 14 bases. The CDR3 has 16 amino acids. The germline V gene encodes CDR1 SGHAT and CDR2 FQNNGV. Written as DNA, the CDR3 is TGTGCCAGCAGCCCCATCCAGGGTTTCTCTGGAAACACCATATATTTT. The encoded protein is CASSPIQGFSGNTIYF. Together with reference TRBV11-2 and TRBJ1-3, the CDR3 gives the full variable domain: EAGVAQSPRYKIIEKRQSVAFWCNPISGHATLYWYQQILGQGPKLLIQFQNNGVVDDSQLPKDRFSAERLKGVDSTLKIQPAKLEDSAVYLCASSPIQGFSGNTIYFGEGSWLTVV.

CDR3: CASSFGQGGSPLHF. The DNA for the CDR3 is TGTGCCAGCAGCTTTGGGCAGGGAGGGTCACCCCTCCACTTT. This chain connects TRBV7-2 to TRBJ1-6; D might be TRBD1 (5 bases). The germline CDR1 and CDR2 sequences are SGHTA and FQGNSA. This CDR3 is built from 14 residues. V lost 3 bases, J lost 10 bases, and 13 bases lay in between. The full variable domain, rest sourced from reference TRBV7-2 and TRBJ1-6, is GAGVSQSPSNKVTEKGKDVELRCDPISGHTALYWYRQSLGQGLEFLIYFQGNSAPDKSGLPSDRFSAERTGGSVSTLTIQRTQQEDSAVYLCASSFGQGGSPLHFGNGTRLTVT.

This chain connects TRBV7-7 to TRBJ1-4; D is possibly TRBD1 (6 bases). CDR1 SSHAT and CDR2 FNYEAQ come from the germline V gene (reference sequence). The CDR3 extends over 15 amino acids. V lost 5 bases to trimming and J lost 4 bases, with 14 bases between them. CDR3 protein: CASSRSTGLNEKLFF. The CDR3 DNA sequence: TGTGCCAGCAGCAGATCGACAGGCCTTAATGAAAAACTGTTTTTT.

The rearrangement links TRBV19 to TRBJ2-3; D ambiguous. Germline CDR1 is LNHDA and CDR2 is SQIVND (reference sequence). CDR3 size: 13 residues. V was pared by 3 bases and J by 2 bases, with 6 bases between. Here the CDR3 DNA reads TGTGCCAGTAGTATTCTAGACACAGATACGCAGTATTTT. It specifies CASSILDTDTQYF. The variable domain in full, completed from reference TRBV19 and TRBJ2-3, reads DGGITQSPKYLFRKEGQNVTLSCEQNLNHDAMYWYRQDPGQGLRLIYYSQIVNDFQKGDIAEGYSVSREKKESFPLTVTSAQKNPTAFYLCASSILDTDTQYFGPGTRLTVL.

J is TRBJ2-7 and V is TRBV5-1; tentatively, D is TRBD1 (6 bases). The CDR3 is made up of 13 amino acids. The germline gives CDR1 SGHRS, CDR2 YFSETQ. The V and J ends lost 0 bases and 4 bases respectively, with 8 bases between them. The CDR3 loop is CASSLVRGYEQYF. CDR3 sequence (DNA): TGCGCCAGCAGCTTGGTCAGGGGATACGAGCAGTACTTC.

CDR3 region: CASSPLPDRGLYGYTF. In DNA form, the CDR3 reads TGTGCCAGCAGTCCACTCCCGGACAGGGGGCTCTATGGCTACACCTTC. J is TRBJ1-2 and V is TRBV27; 11 positions agree with TRBD1. Looked up from germline, CDR1 is MNHEY and CDR2 is SMNVEV (reference sequence). CDR3 length: 16 amino acids. The junction had 9 bases not matched to a gene; V was cut back by 5 bases and J by 4 bases.

This clone was seen a few times. The gene calls are TRBV5-4 and TRBJ1-2; 9 bases match TRBD1. The germline V gene has CDR1 SGHNT and CDR2 YYREEE (reference sequence). Trimming cost V 2 bases and J 4 bases; bases outside gene matches: 12. The CDR3 extends over 17 amino acids. Written as DNA, the CDR3 is TGTGCCAGCAGCTTATACGGGACAGGGTCGTCCCGCTATGGCTACACCTTC. This codes for CASSLYGTGSSRYGYTF.

V and J are TRBV24-1 and TRBJ2-7, with 7 bases matching TRBD1. The CDR3 totals 16 residues. Trimming cost V 4 bases and J 0 bases; bases outside gene matches: 8. Germline loops: CDR1 KGHDR, CDR2 SFDVKD. The CDR3 loop is CATSDSGTANSYEQYF. Written as DNA, the CDR3 is TGTGCCACCAGTGACTCCGGGACAGCAAACTCCTACGAGCAGTACTTC.

This clone was seen a handful of times. V is TRBV24-1 and J is TRBJ2-2; D is ambiguous. The ends were cut back, 4 bases at V and 7 bases at J, with 6 bases in the middle. Per germline, CDR1 KGHDR and CDR2 SFDVKD. The CDR3 has 12 amino acids. The CDR3 loop reads CATSETYGELFF. CDR3 nucleotide sequence: TGTGCCACCAGTGAAACCTACGGGGAGCTGTTTTTT.

This chain connects TRBV19 to TRBJ1-2; 7 bases are shared with TRBD1. The CDR3 totals 15 residues. Looked up from germline, CDR1 is LNHDA and CDR2 is SQIVND (reference sequence). Germline trimming cut 4 bases from V and 2 bases from J; bases unmatched to any gene: 7. The CDR3 region has the DNA TGTGCCAGTAGTACCCTACAGGGGCGAAACTATGGCTACACCTTC. Residues: CASSTLQGRNYGYTF.

Only a few counts were recorded for this clone. This CDR3 reads CASSIMTAYEQYF. CDR3 in DNA: TGTGCCAGCAGTATCATGACAGCCTACGAGCAGTACTTC. The chain employs TRBV6-5 and TRBJ2-7; TRBD1 might be the D (5 bases). The ends were cut back, 5 bases at V and 2 bases at J, with 10 bases in the middle. The CDR3 extends over 13 amino acids. CDR1 is MNHEY, CDR2 SVGAGI, per germline.

The chain combines TRBV6-1 with TRBJ2-4, with a tentative D call TRBD2 (6 bases). V lost 2 bases to trimming and J lost 1 base, with 12 bases between them. The CDR3 is 16 amino acids. Germline loops: CDR1 MNHNS, CDR2 SASEGT. CDR3 sequence (DNA): TGTGCCAGCAGTGAACACGGGAGTTTCGCCAAAAACATTCAGTACTTC. As protein: CASSEHGSFAKNIQYF.

The V and J genes are TRBV5-1 and TRBJ2-1; D is possibly TRBD1 (5 bases). Germline lookup yields CDR1 SGHRS and CDR2 YFSETQ. The CDR3 is 13 residues long. The germline V and J ends were trimmed by 4 bases and 4 bases, with 9 bases remaining between them. The chain's CDR3 is CASSPRDYNEQFF. The CDR3 DNA follows: TGCGCCAGCAGCCCCAGGGATTACAATGAGCAGTTCTTC.

This clone was observed once. The rearrangement uses TRBV6-1 and TRBJ1-1; TRBD1 aligns across 11 bases. Losses at the gene ends were 4 bases for V and 8 bases for J; bases not matched to a gene: 12. The CDR3 contains 16 residues. Germline-derived CDR1 and CDR2 are MNHNS and SASEGT. The CDR3 sequence: CASSGTGTGGPWEAFF. CDR3 coding DNA: TGTGCCAGCAGTGGAACCGGGACAGGGGGGCCTTGGGAAGCTTTCTTT.

This CDR3 reads CASSYVGRRETQYF. The CDR3 region has the DNA TGTGCCAGCAGTTACGTGGGGCGCAGAGAGACCCAGTACTTC. The V and J genes are TRBV6-5 and TRBJ2-5; weak D call: TRBD1 (5 bases). The CDR3 is 14 residues long. Germline lookup yields CDR1 MNHEY and CDR2 SVGAGI. V was clipped by 2 bases and J by 4 bases, with 11 bases between them.

The rearrangement uses TRBV2 and TRBJ2-7; the match to TRBD1 covers 9 bases. The CDR3 runs 15 residues. The V segment lost 4 bases and the J segment 3 bases; nucleotides outside the gene matches: 7. The germline CDR1 and CDR2 sequences are SNHLY and FYNNEI. The DNA for the CDR3 is TGTGCCAGCAGTGCGGCGACAGGGGGTGTCTACGAGCAGTACTTC. The encoded protein is CASSAATGGVYEQYF.

The sample holds one count of this clone. V is TRBV4-1 and J is TRBJ1-5; D possibly corresponds to TRBD1 (5 bases). V dropped 0 bases and J dropped 1 base, with 7 bases sitting between them. Germline V lookup: CDR1 MGHRA, CDR2 YSYEKL. CDR3 length equals 15 residues. The CDR3 DNA follows: TGCGCCAGCAGCCAAGAACCAGGGAGCAATCAGCCCCAGCATTTT. It yields the protein CASSQEPGSNQPQHF.

The table lists this clone with a few counts. This chain joins TRBV15 and TRBJ1-5, with D possibly matching TRBD1 (6 bases). V lost 0 bases to trimming and J lost 6 bases, with 15 bases between them. Germline V gene lookup returns CDR1 LNHNV and CDR2 YYDKDF (reference sequence). The CDR3 extends over 16 amino acids. The CDR3 loop is CATSRDNSGAFQPQHF. CDR3 sequence (DNA): TGTGCCACCAGCAGAGATAATTCAGGGGCCTTTCAGCCCCAGCATTTT.

This chain links TRBV2 with TRBJ2-2; TRBD2 agrees at 13 bases. J gave up 5 bases and V 6 bases, and 3 bases lay outside the gene matches. Germline loops: CDR1 SNHLY, CDR2 FYNNEI. The CDR3 extends over 15 amino acids. The CDR3 DNA sequence: TGTGCCAGCAGACGACTAGCGGGAGGAACCGGGGAGCTGTTTTTT. Amino acids: CASRRLAGGTGELFF. The whole variable domain, remainder taken from reference TRBV2 and TRBJ2-2, is EPEVTQTPSHQVTQMGQEVILRCVPISNHLYFYWYRQILGQKVEFLVSFYNNEISEKSEIFDDQFSVERPDGSNFTLKIRSTKLEDSAMYFCASRRLAGGTGELFFGEGSRLTVL.

The chain carries TRBV6-4 and TRBJ2-6, with D possibly matching TRBD1 (6 bases). The CDR3 runs 15 residues. Germline CDR1 is MRHNA and CDR2 is SNTAGT. V was shortened by 6 bases and J by 1 base, with 10 bases between the two germline ends. The CDR3: CASSPGQSGANVLTF. The CDR3, as DNA: TGTGCCAGCAGCCCCGGACAGTCTGGGGCCAACGTCCTGACTTTC.

CDR3 sequence: CASSPGTGVLYEQYF. The CDR3 nucleotides are TGTGCCAGTAGTCCCGGGACAGGGGTATTGTACGAGCAGTACTTC. The chain employs TRBV19 and TRBJ2-7, with TRBD1 identical over 10 bases. Trimming removed 5 bases from V and 4 bases from J; junction bases left unmatched: 8. The CDR3 extends over 15 amino acids. Germline CDR1 is LNHDA and CDR2 is SQIVND (reference sequence).

The chain recombines TRBV6-5 with TRBJ2-3; the match to TRBD2 covers 7 bases. The V gene end was trimmed by 0 bases and the J gene end by 5 bases; junction bases not matched to a gene: 5. The CDR3 is made up of 15 amino acids. Germline lookup yields CDR1 MNHEY and CDR2 SVGAGI. For the CDR3, the DNA is TGTGCCAGCAGTTACTCTAAAGGGAGGGGAGATACGCAGTATTTT. Translating it yields CASSYSKGRGDTQYF.

The chain is built from TRBV5-1 and TRBJ2-3, with 9 bases identical to TRBD2. After removal of 4 bases from V and 1 base from J, the junction contained 7 bases not matched to a gene. This CDR3 has 16 amino acids. Per germline, CDR1 SGHRS and CDR2 YFSETQ. The DNA for the CDR3 is TGCGCCAGCAGCCAGAATAGCGGGAGCGGCACAGATACGCAGTATTTT. Protein product: CASSQNSGSGTDTQYF.

In its sample, this clone was seen a few times. The rearrangement joins TRBV7-8 to TRBJ2-2, with D perhaps matching TRBD1 (6 bases). Between the trimmed V and J ends, which lost 1 base and 4 bases, there was a span of 13 bases. Germline V gene sequence: CDR1 SGHVS, CDR2 FQNEAQ. The CDR3 is 16 residues long. CDR3 region: CASSLESFRGTGELFF. In DNA form, the CDR3 reads TGTGCCAGCAGCTTAGAATCCTTCAGGGGCACCGGGGAGCTGTTTTTT. The complete variable domain, with remaining parts taken from reference TRBV7-8 and TRBJ2-2, reads GAGVSQSPRYKVAKRGQDVALRCDPISGHVSLFWYQQALGQGPEFLTYFQNEAQLDKSGLPSDRFFAERPEGSVSTLKIQRTQQEDSAVYLCASSLESFRGTGELFFGEGSRLTVL.